A few counts support the clone carrying this TCR beta chain. Antigen specificity is unknown. For the second PCR, which ran for 7 to 11 cycles, a sample-barcoded 5' primer and a J-beta primer mix were used. TCRdb analysed the 5' RACE reads with MiXCR anew, one entry per CDR3 protein. The sample records around 1,500,000 distinct CDR3 sequences, approximately 30% being singletons. This specimen comes from a study of blood T cells in healthy people across ages. As for the study in general: Capture via template switching afforded approximately one barcoded beta molecule per two T cells.

Findings of the study overall: Whereas aged donors had fewer naive CD4+ cells, long-lived donors had more of them and higher diversity.

Sample: blood. This receptor was obtained from a woman in her twenties or thirties in good health.

CDR3 sequence: CASILGGSSYNEQFF. DNA for the CDR3: TGTGCCAGCATCCTAGGTGGGAGCTCCTACAATGAGCAGTTCTTC. The chain links TRBV6-6 to TRBJ2-1; maybe TRBD2 (5 bases). V shed 7 bases and J shed 0 bases, with 13 bases lying between them. CDR1 and CDR2 (germline): MNHNY, SVGAGI (reference sequence). The CDR3 is 15 amino acids.